One sample yielded the 16 T cell receptor beta chains listed below, sequenced in a study of patients and donors after allogeneic stem cell transplantation. TCRdb fed the RT-PCR reads into MiXCR, producing one record per CDR3 protein. This sample has over 150,000 distinct CDR3 sequences; approximately 31% occur once, and the top ten carry around 3%. The sample taken for sequencing was blood, either unsorted or a sorted T cell fraction (not recorded which). These receptor sequences come from a human donor who was either an allogeneic HSCT recipient or a stem cell or donor lymphocyte infusion donor (not recorded which). It is not recorded whose cells these are; they may come from a transplant donor.

This chain links TRBV6-2 or TRBV6-3 with TRBJ1-5; a weak D match, TRBD1 (5 bases). CDR1 is MNHEY and CDR2 is SVGEGT in the germline V gene. The length of the CDR3 is 13 residues. The germline V and J ends were trimmed by 6 bases and 3 bases, with 9 bases remaining between them. CDR3: CASRTAFNQPQHF. The CDR3 bases are TGTGCCAGCAGGACAGCCTTCAATCAGCCCCAGCATTTT.

This clonotype was detected only a few times. The chain couples TRBV30 to TRBJ1-5, with D tentatively TRBD1 (5 bases). CDR1 GTSNPN and CDR2 SVGIG come from the germline V gene (reference sequence). Deletions cut 0 bases from V and 8 bases from J, with 11 bases between. The CDR3 extends over 13 amino acids. The DNA of the CDR3 is TGTGCCTGGAGTGTAGGAGGGGTTAAGCCCCAGCATTTT. Translated: CAWSVGGVKPQHF.

This clonotype is a singleton in its sample. The chain joins TRBV12-3 or TRBV12-4 to TRBJ2-1; D call uncertain. There are 13 residues in the CDR3. V was trimmed by 5 bases and J by 9 bases, leaving 14 bases between them. CDR3 bases: TGTGCCAGCAGTGCCGGTGTCGTGGTTGAGCAGTTCTTC. Translated, it gives CASSAGVVVEQFF.

The CDR3 nucleotides are TGTGCCAGCAGCACAACATGGACTAGCGGAGAGCAGTTCTTC. Translating gives CASSTTWTSGEQFF. The chain is built from TRBV7-2 and TRBJ2-1, with 10 bases aligning to TRBD2. The CDR3 sequence is 14 residues long. Germline loops: CDR1 SGHTA, CDR2 FQGNSA. The V gene end was trimmed by 5 bases and the J gene end by 10 bases; junction bases not matched to a gene: 8.

This chain joins TRBV25-1 and TRBJ2-5; D gene ambiguous. The V gene lost 1 base and the J gene lost 5 bases, with 14 bases spanning the gap. Germline CDR1 MGHDK, CDR2 SYGVNS. This CDR3 is built from 15 residues. The CDR3 loop is CASSESGAYGETQYF. The CDR3 DNA is TGTGCCAGCAGTGAATCTGGCGCTTACGGGGAGACCCAGTACTTC.

The V and J genes are TRBV7-6 and TRBJ2-3, with TRBD2 matching over 10 bases. The CDR3 runs to 17 residues. Germline loops: CDR1 SGHVS, CDR2 FNYEAQ. The V segment lost 4 bases and the J segment 2 bases; nucleotides outside the gene matches: 9. The CDR3 DNA reads as TGTGCCAGCAGCTCCAGGAATAGCGGGAGGCTCACAGATACGCAGTATTTT. Its protein product is CASSSRNSGRLTDTQYF.

The chain uses TRBV7-9 and TRBJ2-5; D unresolved. This CDR3 has 12 amino acids. Trimming removed 5 bases from V and 4 bases from J, with 8 bases in between. Germline-derived CDR1 and CDR2 are SEHNR and FQNEAQ (reference sequence). In DNA form, the CDR3 reads TGTGCCAGCAGCCGTGATGTAGAGACCCAGTACTTC. The encoded protein is CASSRDVETQYF.

The chain employs TRBV6-5 and TRBJ2-1, with 7 bases identical to TRBD1. The CDR3 is 15 amino acids. V was pared by 0 bases and J by 9 bases, with 8 bases of the junction left unmatched. The germline V gene has CDR1 MNHEY and CDR2 SVGAGI. CDR3 protein: CASSYSGQSLSEQFF. CDR3 nucleotides: TGTGCCAGCAGTTACTCGGGACAGAGTTTGAGTGAGCAGTTCTTC.

There are many counts of this clonotype. The chain links TRBV12-3 or TRBV12-4 to TRBJ1-1, with D tentatively TRBD1 (5 bases). Deletions cut 5 bases from V and 1 base from J, with 8 bases between. The CDR3 totals 13 residues. Written as DNA, the CDR3 is TGTGCCAGCAGTCCTACAGGGAACACTGAAGCTTTCTTT. It specifies CASSPTGNTEAFF.

A few counts support this clonotype. The V and J genes are TRBV19 and TRBJ2-1; possibly TRBD1 or TRBD2 for D (7 bases each). The germline CDR1 and CDR2 sequences are LNHDA and SQIVND (reference sequence). V was pared by 8 bases and J by 2 bases, with 16 bases between. This CDR3 region has 15 residues. In DNA, the CDR3 is TGTGCCAGTGGGAGGGGGCAGCAGGCCTACAATGAGCAGTTCTTC. This translates into CASGRGQQAYNEQFF.

This chain uses TRBV4-3 with TRBJ2-7, with 7 nucleotides matching TRBD1. The CDR3 spans 15 residues. Germline assignment: CDR1 LGHNA and CDR2 YSLEER. J lost 1 base, V lost 4 bases, and 7 bases had no gene match. As DNA, the CDR3 is TGCGCCAGCAGCCGTAACCGGGACAGATCCTACGAGCAGTACTTC. This codes for CASSRNRDRSYEQYF.

The rearrangement joins TRBV9 to TRBJ1-1; D uncertain. V was clipped by 2 bases and J by 1 base, with 6 bases between them. The CDR3 loop spans 13 amino acids. The germline V gene encodes CDR1 SGDLS and CDR2 YYNGEE. CDR3 coding DNA: TGTGCCAGCAGCGTCCGATCGAACACTGAAGCTTTCTTT. It is translated as CASSVRSNTEAFF.

This clonotype has only one observation. A much larger clone differs by one base, so this may be a read error. V and J are TRBV21-1 and TRBJ1-4; the DNA was not used to check the table's D call, TRBD1. TRBV21-1 is noted as a pseudogene. The CDR3 totals 14 residues. The CDR3 reads CASRPGQGNEKLFF. CDR3 nucleotide sequence: TGTGCCAGCAGGCCGGGACAGGGGAATGAAAAACTGTTTTTT.

This clonotype came up a few times. The V gene is TRBV20-1, the J gene TRBJ2-1; the match to TRBD2 covers 9 bases. This CDR3 is built from 16 residues. Germline CDR1 DFQATT, CDR2 SNEGSKA (reference sequence). With 0 bases clipped from V and 8 bases from J, the junction kept 11 bases outside the gene matches. CDR3 residues: CSAREDGTSRDDEQFF. CDR3 coding DNA: TGCAGTGCTAGAGAAGATGGGACTAGCCGGGATGATGAGCAGTTCTTC.

This clonotype has a handful of counts. The rearrangement links TRBV7-2 to TRBJ2-1, with 7 bases lining up with TRBD2. V trimming: 2 bases; J trimming: 7 bases; junction bases outside the gene matches: 8. Germline CDR1 reads SGHTA; CDR2 reads FQGNSA. The CDR3 is 15 amino acids. CDR3 in amino acids: CASSLSYGRRNEQFF. CDR3 DNA: TGTGCCAGCAGCTTAAGCTACGGGAGGAGGAATGAGCAGTTCTTC.

As DNA, the CDR3 is TGTGCCAGCAGTGCGGGACTAGCGGGCTTCAACCCCTACAATGAGCAGTTCTTC. Amino acids: CASSAGLAGFNPYNEQFF. The V call is TRBV12-3 or TRBV12-4, the J call TRBJ2-1; 12 nucleotides align to TRBD2. CDR3 length: 18 residues. After removal of 5 bases from V and 2 bases from J, the junction contained 10 bases not matched to a gene.